This TCR beta chain originates from a study of spatial heterogeneity in lung cancer (dated by TCRdb to 2018 to 2020). For the wider study: Beta-chain transcripts were consistently detected in greater numbers than alpha-chain transcripts, which likely reflected higher beta-chain transcript abundance. In the raw uncorrected reads, each unique combination of TCR and UMI appeared on average more than ten times. In non-small cell lung cancer, the study made a quantitative comparison of TCR alpha and beta repertoires among multiple tumor regions, matched nontumor lung and blood. TCR repertoire features were related to nonsynonymous mutation counts determined by whole-exome sequencing of tumor tissue. At surgery, hundreds of tumor regions, 64 matched nontumor lung samples and 56 PBMC samples were TCR-sequenced for both alpha and beta chains. Overall study outcomes, separate from this receptor: Additional single-cell paired TCR alpha and beta sequencing was considered necessary to confirm, at a functional level, the hypothesis that regional TCRs recognize regional mutations. Ubiquitous expanded tumor TCRs showed up in blood more often at tumor resection than at routine follow-up.

The meaning of the sample's time point label: sample taken at primary tumor resection. For TCR sequencing, whole RNA was extracted from tumor and nontumor lung tissue, or from cryopreserved PBMC samples, and no cell sorting was done. Donors were approximately 72 patients with early-stage, untreated non-small cell lung cancer from the lung TRACERx cohort. Only patients for whom sufficient RNA was available from at least two tumor regions were selected for TCR sequencing. This clonotype was seen more than once but under ten times. There is no known antigen for this receptor. No clone much larger than this one lies a single base away; base qualities are absent. Library prep was done by 5' RACE. Sequenced on a NextSeq 500. To allow correction of PCR and sequencing errors, the TCR library protocol tagged every TCR cDNA molecule with a unique molecular identifier. From the authors' description of their analysis: TCR identification, UMI-based error correction and CDR3 extraction were performed with Decombinator tools. Expanded TCRs were defined as those above a frequency of 2 per 1,000, corresponding to the top 1% of the tumor frequency distribution. Each repertoire was subsampled 100 times to 5,000 TCRs, after which Renyi diversity was computed with the R vegan package. CDR3 similarity networks were constructed using string-kernel similarity of amino acid triplets, with links drawn between CDR3s whose pairwise similarity was above 0.82. TCRdb reprocessing: public reads trimmed at Q25 with fastp, clones called with MiXCR, in-frame beta chains kept. Every CDR3 protein is listed once, alongside the most common genes and DNA of its rows. TCRdb, not the original authors, processed these V and J calls. For this sample the table gives about 12,000 distinct CDR3 sequences, of which roughly 15% were detected only once. The ten largest clones capture 37% of the sample.

The sample consisted of PBMCs, taken at surgery. The TCR originated in a male donor with early-stage non-small cell lung cancer.

The base sequence is TGCAGTGCTAGAGATTATCGGACAATCCCTTTCACAGATACGCAGTATTTT. Its amino acids are CSARDYRTIPFTDTQYF. The receptor chain draws on TRBV20-1 and TRBJ2-3; matching of 5 bases hints at TRBD1 as the D gene. The CDR3 covers 17 residues, taking in both the cysteine and the phenylalanine. Only CDR3 DNA remains: 51 bases, in frame from the first base. V was cut back by 0 bases and J by 2 bases, leaving a gap of 18 bases between them. Looking up the germline V gene (reference sequence) yields CDR1 DFQATT and CDR2 SNEGSKA.